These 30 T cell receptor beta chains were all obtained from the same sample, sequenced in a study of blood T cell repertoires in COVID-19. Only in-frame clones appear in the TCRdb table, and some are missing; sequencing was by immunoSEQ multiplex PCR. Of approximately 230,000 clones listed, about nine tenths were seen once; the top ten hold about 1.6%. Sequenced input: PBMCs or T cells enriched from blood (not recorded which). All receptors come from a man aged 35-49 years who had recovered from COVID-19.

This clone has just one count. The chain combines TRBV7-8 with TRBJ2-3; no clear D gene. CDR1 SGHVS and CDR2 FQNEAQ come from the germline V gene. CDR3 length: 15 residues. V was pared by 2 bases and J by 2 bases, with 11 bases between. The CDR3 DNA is TGTGCCAGCAGCTTATTCCGCCAGGACACAGATACGCAGTATTTT. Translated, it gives CASSLFRQDTDTQYF.

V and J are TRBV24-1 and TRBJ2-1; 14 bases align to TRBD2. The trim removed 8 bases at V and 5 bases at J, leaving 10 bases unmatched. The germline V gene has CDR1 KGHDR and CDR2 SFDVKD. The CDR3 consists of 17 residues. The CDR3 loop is CATKNDPGLAGDNEQFF. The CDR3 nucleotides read TGTGCCACCAAAAATGATCCGGGACTAGCGGGAGACAATGAGCAGTTCTTC.

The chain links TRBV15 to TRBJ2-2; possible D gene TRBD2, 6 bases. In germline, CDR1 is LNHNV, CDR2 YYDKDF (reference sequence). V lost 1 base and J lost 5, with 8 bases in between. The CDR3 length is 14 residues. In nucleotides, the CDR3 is TGTGCCACCAGCAGAGTACGGGGGACCGGGGAGCTGTTTTTT. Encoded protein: CATSRVRGTGELFF.

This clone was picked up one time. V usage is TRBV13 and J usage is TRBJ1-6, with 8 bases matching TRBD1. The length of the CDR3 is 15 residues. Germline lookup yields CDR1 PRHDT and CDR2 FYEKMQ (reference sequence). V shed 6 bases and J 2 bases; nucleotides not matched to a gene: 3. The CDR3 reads CASRQGGAYNSPLHF. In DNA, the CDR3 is TGTGCCAGCAGACAGGGGGGGGCCTATAATTCACCCCTCCACTTT.

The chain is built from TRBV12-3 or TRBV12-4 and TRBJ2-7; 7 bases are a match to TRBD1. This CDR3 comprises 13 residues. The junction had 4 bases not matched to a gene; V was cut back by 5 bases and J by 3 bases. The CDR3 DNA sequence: TGTGCCAGCAGTCCGACAGGGATCTACGAGCAGTACTTC. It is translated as CASSPTGIYEQYF.

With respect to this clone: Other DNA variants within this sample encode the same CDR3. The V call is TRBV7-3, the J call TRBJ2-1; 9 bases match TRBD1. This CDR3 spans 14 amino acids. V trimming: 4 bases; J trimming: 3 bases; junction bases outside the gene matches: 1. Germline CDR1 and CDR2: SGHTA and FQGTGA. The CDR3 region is CASSSGQGYNEQFF. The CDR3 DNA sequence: TGTGCCAGCAGCTCGGGACAGGGCTACAATGAGCAGTTCTTC.

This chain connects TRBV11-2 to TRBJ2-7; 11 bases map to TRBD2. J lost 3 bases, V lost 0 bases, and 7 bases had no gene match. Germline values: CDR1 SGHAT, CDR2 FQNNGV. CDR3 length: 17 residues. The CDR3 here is CASSLESRLAGHYEQYF. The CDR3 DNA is TGTGCCAGCAGCTTAGAGTCCCGACTAGCGGGGCACTACGAGCAGTACTTC.

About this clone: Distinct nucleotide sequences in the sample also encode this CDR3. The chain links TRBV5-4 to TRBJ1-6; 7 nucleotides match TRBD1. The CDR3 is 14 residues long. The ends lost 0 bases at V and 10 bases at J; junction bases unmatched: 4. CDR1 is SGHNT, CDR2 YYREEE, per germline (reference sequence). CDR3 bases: TGTGCCAGCAGCTTGGACAGGGGCGGCTCACCCCTCCACTTT. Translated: CASSLDRGGSPLHF.

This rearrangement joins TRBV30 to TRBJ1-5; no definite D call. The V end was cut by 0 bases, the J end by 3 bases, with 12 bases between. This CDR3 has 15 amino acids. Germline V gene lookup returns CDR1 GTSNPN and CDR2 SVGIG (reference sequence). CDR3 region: CAWSVNSGNNQPQHF. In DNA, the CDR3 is TGTGCCTGGAGTGTAAACTCGGGTAACAATCAGCCCCAGCATTTT.

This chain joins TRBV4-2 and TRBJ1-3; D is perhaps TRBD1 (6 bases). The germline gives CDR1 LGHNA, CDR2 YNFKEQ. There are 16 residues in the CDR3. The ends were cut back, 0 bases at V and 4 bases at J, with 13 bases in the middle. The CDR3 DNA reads TGTGCCAGCAGCCAAGAAATCCAGGGGCTGGGAAACACCATATATTTT. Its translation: CASSQEIQGLGNTIYF.

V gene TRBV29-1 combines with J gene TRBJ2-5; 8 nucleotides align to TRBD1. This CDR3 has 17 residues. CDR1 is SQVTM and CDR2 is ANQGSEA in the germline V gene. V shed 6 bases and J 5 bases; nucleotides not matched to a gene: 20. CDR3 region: CSVGKDGGQVSPETQYF. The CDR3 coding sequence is TGCAGCGTAGGGAAGGATGGGGGACAGGTGTCCCCGGAGACCCAGTACTTC. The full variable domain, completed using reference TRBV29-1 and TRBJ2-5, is SAVISQKPSRDICQRGTSLTIQCQVDSQVTMMFWYRQQPGQSLTLIATANQGSEATYESGFVIDKFPISRPNLTFSTLTVSNMSPEDSSIYLCSVGKDGGQVSPETQYFGPGTRLLVL.

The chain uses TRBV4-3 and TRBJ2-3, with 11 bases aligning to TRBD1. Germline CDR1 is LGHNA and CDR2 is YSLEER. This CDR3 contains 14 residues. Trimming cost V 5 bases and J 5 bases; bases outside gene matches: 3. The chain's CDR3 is CASSAGQGGDTQYF. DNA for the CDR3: TGCGCCAGCAGCGCGGGACAGGGGGGAGATACGCAGTATTTT.

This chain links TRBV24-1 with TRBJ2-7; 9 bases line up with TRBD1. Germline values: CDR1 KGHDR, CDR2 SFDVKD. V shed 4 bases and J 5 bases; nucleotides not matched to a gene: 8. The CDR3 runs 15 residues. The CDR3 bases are TGTGCCACCAGTGAGTCCGGGACAGGGTGGGACGAGCAGTACTTC. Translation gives CATSESGTGWDEQYF.

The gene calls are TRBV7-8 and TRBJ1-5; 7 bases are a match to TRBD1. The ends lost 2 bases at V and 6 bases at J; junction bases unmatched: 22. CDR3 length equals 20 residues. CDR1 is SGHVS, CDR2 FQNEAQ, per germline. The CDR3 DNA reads TGTGCCAGCAGCTTATTAGTAATGTCCGACAGGGCCTCGGTAGGTCAGCCCCAGCATTTT. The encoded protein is CASSLLVMSDRASVGQPQHF.

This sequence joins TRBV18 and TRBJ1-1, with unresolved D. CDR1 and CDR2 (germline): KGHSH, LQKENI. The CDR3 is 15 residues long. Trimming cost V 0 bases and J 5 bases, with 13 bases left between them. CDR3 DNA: TGTGCCAGCTCACCACCAGGAGGCAGGTGGACTGAAGCTTTCTTT. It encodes CASSPPGGRWTEAFF.

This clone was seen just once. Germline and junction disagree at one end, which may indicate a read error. CDR3 loop: CASRQAGNTGELFF. In DNA form, the CDR3 reads TGCGCCAGCAGACAAGCGGGGAACACCGGGGAGCTGTTTTTT. The chain joins TRBV4-1 to TRBJ2-2, with D possibly matching TRBD2 (6 bases). Germline CDR1 MGHRA, CDR2 YSYEKL. This CDR3 contains 14 residues.

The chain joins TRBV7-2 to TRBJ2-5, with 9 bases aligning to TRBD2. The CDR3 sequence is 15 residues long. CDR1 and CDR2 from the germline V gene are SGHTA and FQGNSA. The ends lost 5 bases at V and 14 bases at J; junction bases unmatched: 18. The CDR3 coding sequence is TGTGCCAGCAGCCCCCAGAGCGGTGGTAGCGGGGGCATTTACTTC. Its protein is CASSPQSGGSGGIYF.

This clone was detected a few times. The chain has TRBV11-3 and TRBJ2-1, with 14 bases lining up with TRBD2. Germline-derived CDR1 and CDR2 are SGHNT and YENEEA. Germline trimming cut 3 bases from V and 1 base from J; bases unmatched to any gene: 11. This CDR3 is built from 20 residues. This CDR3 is CASSFSLGLAGGGSYNEQFF. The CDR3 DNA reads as TGTGCCAGCAGCTTTAGCCTCGGACTAGCGGGGGGTGGATCCTACAATGAGCAGTTCTTC.

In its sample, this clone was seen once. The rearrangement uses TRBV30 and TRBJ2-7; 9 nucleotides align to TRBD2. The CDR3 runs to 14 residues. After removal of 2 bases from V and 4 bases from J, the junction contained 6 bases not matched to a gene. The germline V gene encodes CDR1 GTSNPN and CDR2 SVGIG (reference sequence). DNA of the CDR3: TGTGCCTGGAGTTATGGCGGGGGGGCGTACGAGCAGTACTTC. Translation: CAWSYGGGAYEQYF.

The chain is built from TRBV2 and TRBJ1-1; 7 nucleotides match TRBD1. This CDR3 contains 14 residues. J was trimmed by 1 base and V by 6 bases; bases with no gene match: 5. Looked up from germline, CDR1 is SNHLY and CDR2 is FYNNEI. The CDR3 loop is CASRRTGSNTEAFF. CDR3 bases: TGTGCCAGCAGAAGGACAGGTTCGAACACTGAAGCTTTCTTT.

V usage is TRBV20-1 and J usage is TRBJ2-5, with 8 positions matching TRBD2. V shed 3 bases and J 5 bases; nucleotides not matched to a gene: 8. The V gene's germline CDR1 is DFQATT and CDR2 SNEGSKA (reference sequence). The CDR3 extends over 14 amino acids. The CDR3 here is CSASTGGGGETQYF. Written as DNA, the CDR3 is TGCAGTGCTAGTACAGGCGGCGGGGGGGAGACCCAGTACTTC.

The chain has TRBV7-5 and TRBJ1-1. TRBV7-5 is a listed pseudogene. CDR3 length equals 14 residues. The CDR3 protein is CVRSLVGTRRAAFF. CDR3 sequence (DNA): TGTGTCAGAAGCTTAGTGGGCACCCGGCGGGCAGCTTTCTTT.

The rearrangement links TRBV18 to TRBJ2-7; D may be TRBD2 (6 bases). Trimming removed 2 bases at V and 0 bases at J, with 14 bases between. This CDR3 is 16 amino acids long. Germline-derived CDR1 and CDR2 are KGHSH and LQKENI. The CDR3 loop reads CASSPKRGTSSYEQYF. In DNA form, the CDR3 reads TGTGCCAGCTCACCAAAGCGCGGGACCTCCTCCTACGAGCAGTACTTC. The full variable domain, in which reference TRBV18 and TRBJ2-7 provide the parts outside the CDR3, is NAGVMQNPRHLVRRRGQEARLRCSPMKGHSHVYWYRQLPEEGLKFMVYLQKENIIDESGMPKERFSAEFPKEGPSILRIQQVVRGDSAAYFCASSPKRGTSSYEQYFGPGTRLTVT.

In nucleotides, the CDR3 is TGTGCCAGCAGCTACGACGGGGGAGGAGGAAACACCATATATTTT. This gives the protein CASSYDGGGGNTIYF. The chain uses TRBV7-9 and TRBJ1-3; TRBD1 is a possible D gene (5 bases). CDR1 is SEHNR and CDR2 is FQNEAQ in the germline V gene (reference sequence). This CDR3 region has 15 residues. Trimming pared 4 bases from V and 4 bases from J, leaving 14 bases between.

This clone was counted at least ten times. CDR3 amino acids: CASSTSLGGANVLTF. CDR3 DNA: TGTGCCAGCAGTACTAGTTTAGGTGGGGCCAACGTCCTGACTTTC. V gene TRBV3-1 (or the pseudogene TRBV3-2) combines with J gene TRBJ2-6; D might be TRBD2 (5 bases). The CDR3 runs to 15 residues. Germline values: CDR1 LGHDT, CDR2 YNNKEL (reference sequence). Trimming stripped 6 bases from V and 3 bases from J, with 12 bases between.

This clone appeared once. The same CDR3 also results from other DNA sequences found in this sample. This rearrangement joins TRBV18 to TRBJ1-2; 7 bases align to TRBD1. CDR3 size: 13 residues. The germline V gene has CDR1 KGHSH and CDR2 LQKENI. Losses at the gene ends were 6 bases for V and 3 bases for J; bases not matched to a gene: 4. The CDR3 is CASSTGTDYGYTF. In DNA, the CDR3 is TGTGCCAGCTCGACAGGGACCGACTATGGCTACACCTTC.

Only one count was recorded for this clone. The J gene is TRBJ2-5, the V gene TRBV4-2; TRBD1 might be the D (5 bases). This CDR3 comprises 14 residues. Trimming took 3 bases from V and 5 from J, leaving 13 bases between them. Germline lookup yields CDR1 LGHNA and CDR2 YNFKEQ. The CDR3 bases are TGTGCCAGCAGCCATCAGGGCGGTCCTGAGACCCAGTACTTC. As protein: CASSHQGGPETQYF.

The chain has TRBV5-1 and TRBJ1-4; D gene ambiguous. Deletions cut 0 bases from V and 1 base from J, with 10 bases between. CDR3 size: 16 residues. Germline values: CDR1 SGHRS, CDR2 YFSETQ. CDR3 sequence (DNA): TGCGCCAGCAGCTTGGACTTTCTCGTAACTAATGAAAAACTGTTTTTT. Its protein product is CASSLDFLVTNEKLFF.

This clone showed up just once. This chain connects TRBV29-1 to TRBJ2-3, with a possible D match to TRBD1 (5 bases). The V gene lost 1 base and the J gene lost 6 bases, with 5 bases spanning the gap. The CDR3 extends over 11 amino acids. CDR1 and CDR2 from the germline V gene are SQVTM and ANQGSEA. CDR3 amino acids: CSVEAGDTQYF. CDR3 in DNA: TGCAGCGTTGAAGCAGGGGATACGCAGTATTTT.

The CDR3 here is CASSLARMDSPLHF. DNA for the CDR3: TGTGCCAGCAGCTTAGCGCGAATGGATTCACCCCTCCACTTT. The chain couples TRBV7-9 to TRBJ1-6; D remains unclear. This CDR3 comprises 14 residues. Trimming removed 0 bases from V and 8 bases from J, with 8 bases in between. Looked up from germline, CDR1 is SEHNR and CDR2 is FQNEAQ (reference sequence).